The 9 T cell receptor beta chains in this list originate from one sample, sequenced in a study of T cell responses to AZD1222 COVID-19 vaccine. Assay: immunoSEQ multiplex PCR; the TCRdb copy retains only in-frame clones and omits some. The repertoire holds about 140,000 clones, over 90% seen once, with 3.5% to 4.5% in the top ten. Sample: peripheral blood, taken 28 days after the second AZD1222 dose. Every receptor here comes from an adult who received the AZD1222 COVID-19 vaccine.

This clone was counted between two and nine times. The CDR3 DNA sequence: TGTGCCACCAGTGATCGGGACCTCTACAATGAGCAGTTCTTC. Amino acid sequence: CATSDRDLYNEQFF. This sequence joins TRBV24-1 and TRBJ2-1; D may be TRBD1 or TRBD2 (5 bases each). The CDR3 has 14 residues. Germline loops: CDR1 KGHDR, CDR2 SFDVKD. Trimming left V 3 bases short and J 3 bases short, with 8 bases between.

Here the CDR3 DNA reads TGTGCCAGCAGCTTAGGACCGTACAATGAGCAGTTCTTC. Translating gives CASSLGPYNEQFF. This chain connects TRBV11-3 to TRBJ2-1; D remains unclear. The V and J ends lost 1 base and 4 bases respectively, with 5 bases between them. CDR1 and CDR2 (germline): SGHNT, YENEEA. CDR3 size: 13 residues.

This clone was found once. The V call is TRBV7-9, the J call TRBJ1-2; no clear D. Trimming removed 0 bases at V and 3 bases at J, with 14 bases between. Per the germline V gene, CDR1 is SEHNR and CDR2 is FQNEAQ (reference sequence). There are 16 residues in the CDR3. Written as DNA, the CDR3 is TGTGCCAGCAGCTTAGCTTCGGCGTGGCGGTACTATGGCTACACCTTC. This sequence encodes CASSLASAWRYYGYTF.

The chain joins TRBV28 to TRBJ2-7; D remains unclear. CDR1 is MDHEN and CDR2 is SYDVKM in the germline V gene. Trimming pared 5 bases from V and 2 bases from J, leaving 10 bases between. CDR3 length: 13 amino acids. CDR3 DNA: TGTGCCAGCAGTGTGGATCAACCCTACGAGCAGTACTTC. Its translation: CASSVDQPYEQYF.

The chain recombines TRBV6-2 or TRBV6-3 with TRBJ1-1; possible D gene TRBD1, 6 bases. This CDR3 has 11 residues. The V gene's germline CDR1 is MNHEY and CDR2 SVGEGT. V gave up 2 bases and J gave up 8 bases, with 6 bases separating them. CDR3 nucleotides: TGTGCCAGCAGTTACGGGGGCGAAGCTTTCTTT. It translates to CASSYGGEAFF.

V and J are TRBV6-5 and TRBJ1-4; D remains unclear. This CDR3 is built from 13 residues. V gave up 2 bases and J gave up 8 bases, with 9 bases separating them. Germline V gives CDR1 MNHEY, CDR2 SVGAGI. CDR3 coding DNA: TGTGCCAGCAGTTACAGGGCGGAGGAAAAACTGTTTTTT. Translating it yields CASSYRAEEKLFF.

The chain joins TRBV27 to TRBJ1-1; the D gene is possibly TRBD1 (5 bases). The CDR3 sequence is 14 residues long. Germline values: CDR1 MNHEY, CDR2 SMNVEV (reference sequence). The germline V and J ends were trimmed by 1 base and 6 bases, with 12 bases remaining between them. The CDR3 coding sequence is TGTGCCAGCAGTTTATTAAAGGGAGGGGCTGAAGCTTTCTTT. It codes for CASSLLKGGAEAFF.

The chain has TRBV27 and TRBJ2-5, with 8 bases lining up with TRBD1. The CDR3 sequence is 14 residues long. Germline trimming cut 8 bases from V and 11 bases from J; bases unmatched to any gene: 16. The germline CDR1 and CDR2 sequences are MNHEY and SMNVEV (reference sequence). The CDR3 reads CASGSDRGGRGQYF. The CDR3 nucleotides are TGTGCCAGCGGATCCGACAGGGGCGGACGAGGTCAGTACTTC.

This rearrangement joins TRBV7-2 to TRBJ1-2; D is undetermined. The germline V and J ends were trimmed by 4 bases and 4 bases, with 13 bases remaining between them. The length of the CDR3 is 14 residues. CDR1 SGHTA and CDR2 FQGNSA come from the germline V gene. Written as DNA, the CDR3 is TGTGCCAGCAGCTCCCCCAACTACGGCTATGGCTACACCTTC. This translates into CASSSPNYGYGYTF.